The 27 T cell receptor beta chains in this list originate from one sample, sequenced in a study of T-cell reconstitution after alpha-beta-depleted transplantation in children. For TCRbeta, the library was prepared with unique molecular identifiers. TCRdb re-called the PCR reads through MiXCR, storing one row per CDR3 protein. The sample holds more than 450,000 distinct CDR3 sequences; 15% to 20% are singletons and the top ten take less than 4%. Sequenced material: PBMCs from the stem cell graft donor, taken from the stem cell graft. These receptors were collected from a human donor who donated a stem cell graft to a child with acute lymphoblastic leukemia.

The rearrangement links TRBV20-1 to TRBJ2-7, with TRBD2 identical over 13 bases. Trimming at V came to 3 bases and at J to 4 bases, leaving 6 bases not matched to a gene. The CDR3 sequence is 15 residues long. CDR1 is DFQATT and CDR2 is SNEGSKA in the germline V gene (reference sequence). DNA of the CDR3: TGCAGTGCTAGGAGGACTAGCGGGAGATCTTACGAGCAGTACTTC. Protein product: CSARRTSGRSYEQYF.

This clonotype showed up just a few times. CDR3 in DNA: TGCGCCAGCAGCCCCGGGACAGGGGGCCTTCTTTCCTACGAGCAGTACTTC. It translates to CASSPGTGGLLSYEQYF. J is TRBJ2-7 and V is TRBV5-1; 12 positions agree with TRBD1. After removal of 4 bases from V and 1 base from J, the junction contained 9 bases not matched to a gene. In germline, CDR1 is SGHRS, CDR2 YFSETQ. The CDR3 covers 17 residues.

Details on this clonotype: One end of the junction is discordant with germline, which a read error may explain. CDR3 residues: CASSLAAGIAGAFF. The DNA of the CDR3 is TGCGCCAGCAGCTTGGCGGCAGGAATAGCGGGAGCATTCTTC. The chain is built from TRBV5-1 and TRBJ2-7; 9 positions agree with TRBD2. This CDR3 is built from 14 residues. Germline V gene sequence: CDR1 SGHRS, CDR2 YFSETQ.

V is TRBV7-9 and J is TRBJ2-1; D gene ambiguous. V dropped 5 bases and J dropped 12 bases, with 11 bases sitting between them. The CDR3 covers 11 residues. Germline V gene sequence: CDR1 SEHNR, CDR2 FQNEAQ (reference sequence). DNA of the CDR3: TGTGCCAGCAGCGTAGACTTGGGGCAGTTCTTC. Translating gives CASSVDLGQFF.

The chain combines TRBV10-3 with TRBJ2-7; 9 bases are a match to TRBD1. CDR1 and CDR2 from the germline V gene are ENHRY and SYGVKD. The length of the CDR3 is 16 residues. V lost 9 bases and J lost 1; bases outside the gene matches: 13. The CDR3 DNA reads as TGTGCCATTGGGAAGGGACAGGGAAAGGCATCCTACGAGCAGTACTTC. Encoded protein: CAIGKGQGKASYEQYF.

The rearrangement joins TRBV20-1 to TRBJ1-1, with D uncertain. Looked up from germline, CDR1 is DFQATT and CDR2 is SNEGSKA (reference sequence). This CDR3 has 13 residues. Trimming shortened V by 5 bases and J by 7 bases, and 17 bases separated the two germline ends. CDR3 in DNA: TGCAGTGCTGCAGACCCTCGGGCTAGTGAAGCTTTCTTT. Translated, it gives CSAADPRASEAFF.

This rearrangement joins TRBV20-1 to TRBJ2-7; TRBD2 matches 11 bases. The CDR3 has 16 amino acids. CDR1 is DFQATT and CDR2 is SNEGSKA in the germline V gene (reference sequence). J was trimmed by 0 bases and V by 6 bases; bases with no gene match: 10. The chain's CDR3 is CSAGLAGGGSSYEQYF. For the CDR3, the DNA is TGCAGTGCCGGACTAGCGGGTGGAGGGAGCTCCTACGAGCAGTACTTC.

This clonotype was recorded a few times. The rearrangement links TRBV29-1 to TRBJ1-1, with 7 positions matching TRBD1. CDR1 is SQVTM and CDR2 is ANQGSEA in the germline V gene. The junction had 12 bases not matched to a gene; V was cut back by 6 bases and J by 2 bases. The CDR3 runs 15 residues. In nucleotides, the CDR3 is TGCAGCGTCCTTAAAAGGTCAGGGGGAAACACTGAAGCTTTCTTT. It encodes CSVLKRSGGNTEAFF.

This clonotype was counted a single time. The chain is built from TRBV7-9 and TRBJ2-3, with 12 bases identical to TRBD2. The trim removed 11 bases at V and 4 bases at J, leaving 4 bases unmatched. Germline CDR1 reads SEHNR; CDR2 reads FQNEAQ (reference sequence). The CDR3 is 13 amino acids. The CDR3 region has the DNA TGTGCCGGTGGACTAGCGGGACCAGATACGCAGTATTTT. It translates to CAGGLAGPDTQYF.

This clonotype has only a few counts. The chain combines TRBV5-1 with TRBJ2-7, with D perhaps assigned TRBD1 or TRBD2 (7 bases each). CDR1 and CDR2 (germline): SGHRS, YFSETQ. Trimming took off 4 bases at V and 0 bases at J, with 14 bases between the two ends. CDR3 length: 15 residues. The CDR3 sequence is CASSTQGGDSYEQYF. The CDR3 nucleotides read TGCGCCAGCAGCACCCAGGGGGGGGACTCCTACGAGCAGTACTTC. The complete variable domain, with remaining parts taken from reference TRBV5-1 and TRBJ2-7, reads KAGVTQTPRYLIKTRGQQVTLSCSPISGHRSVSWYQQTPGQGLQFLFEYFSETQRNKGNFPGRFSGRQFSNSRSEMNVSTLELGDSALYLCASSTQGGDSYEQYFGPGTRLTVT.

The chain has TRBV3-1 and TRBJ2-5; 11 bases align to TRBD1. The germline V gene encodes CDR1 LGHDT and CDR2 YNNKEL (reference sequence). The ends lost 4 bases at V and 2 bases at J; junction bases unmatched: 6. The CDR3 contains 16 residues. This chain's CDR3 is CASSPRDRGIQETQYF. CDR3 in DNA: TGTGCCAGCAGCCCGCGGGACAGGGGGATACAAGAGACCCAGTACTTC.

In this sample, this clonotype turned up a few times. J is TRBJ2-5 and V is TRBV29-1, with D perhaps given as TRBD1 or TRBD2 (5 bases each). Germline V gene data show CDR1 as SQVTM and CDR2 as ANQGSEA. Between the trimmed V and J ends, which lost 7 bases and 4 bases, there was a span of 13 bases. The CDR3 extends over 12 amino acids. The CDR3 region is CSERDGPETQYF. In DNA form, the CDR3 reads TGCAGCGAACGGGACGGCCCAGAGACCCAGTACTTC.

This clonotype was picked up a small number of times. The rearrangement uses TRBV29-1 and TRBJ1-1; D uncertain. Looked up from germline, CDR1 is SQVTM and CDR2 is ANQGSEA. Trimming cost V 6 bases and J 1 base, with 9 bases left between them. This CDR3 has 12 amino acids. This CDR3 reads CSVRQPNTEAFF. In DNA, the CDR3 is TGCAGCGTCCGACAACCGAACACTGAAGCTTTCTTT.

The rearrangement joins TRBV12-3 or TRBV12-4 to TRBJ2-7; 9 bases match TRBD1. The V gene end was trimmed by 2 bases and the J gene end by 4 bases; junction bases not matched to a gene: 3. CDR3 length equals 14 residues. CDR3 in DNA: TGTGCCAGCAGTTTACCCGGGACAGGGTACGAGCAGTACTTC. Protein sequence: CASSLPGTGYEQYF.

The rearrangement joins TRBV11-2 to TRBJ2-2; 13 positions agree with TRBD2. The CDR3 runs to 18 residues. Germline lookup yields CDR1 SGHAT and CDR2 FQNNGV. V dropped 5 bases and J dropped 7; count of bases not matched to a gene: 13. CDR3 nucleotides: TGTGCCAGCAGCGCAGAAGACGGGACTAGCGGGATTGTCGGGGAGCTGTTTTTT. This codes for CASSAEDGTSGIVGELFF. Using reference TRBV11-2 and TRBJ2-2 for the parts outside the CDR3, the full variable domain is EAGVAQSPRYKIIEKRQSVAFWCNPISGHATLYWYQQILGQGPKLLIQFQNNGVVDDSQLPKDRFSAERLKGVDSTLKIQPAKLEDSAVYLCASSAEDGTSGIVGELFFGEGSRLTVL.

Only a few counts were recorded for this clonotype. The CDR3 spells CASSIGTSGVYNEQFF. As DNA, the CDR3 is TGTGCCAGCAGTATCGGGACTAGCGGAGTCTACAATGAGCAGTTCTTC. This chain connects TRBV7-8 to TRBJ2-1, with TRBD2 matching 11 bases. The CDR3 length is 16 residues. The V gene end was trimmed by 6 bases and the J gene end by 3 bases; junction bases not matched to a gene: 7. Germline V gene data show CDR1 as SGHVS and CDR2 as FQNEAQ.

The rearrangement uses TRBV20-1 and TRBJ2-3; D is ambiguous. The germline V gene has CDR1 DFQATT and CDR2 SNEGSKA (reference sequence). The CDR3 sequence is 13 residues long. The V gene lost 0 bases and the J gene lost 11 bases, with 15 bases spanning the gap. In DNA form, the CDR3 reads TGCAGTGCTAGAGATATCGGCCGGCTTGGGCAGTATTTT. It translates to CSARDIGRLGQYF.

The chain employs TRBV5-1 and TRBJ2-1; no definite D call. The CDR3 runs to 13 residues. V was pared by 6 bases and J by 9 bases, with 16 bases between. Germline V lookup: CDR1 SGHRS, CDR2 YFSETQ. CDR3 sequence: CASISTHFGEQFF. For the CDR3, the DNA is TGCGCCAGCATCTCTACCCACTTCGGTGAGCAGTTCTTC. The full variable domain, in which reference TRBV5-1 and TRBJ2-1 provide the parts outside the CDR3, is KAGVTQTPRYLIKTRGQQVTLSCSPISGHRSVSWYQQTPGQGLQFLFEYFSETQRNKGNFPGRFSGRQFSNSRSEMNVSTLELGDSALYLCASISTHFGEQFFGPGTRLTVL.

This clonotype was detected only a few times. This chain joins TRBV5-6 and TRBJ2-3; no clear D gene. CDR1 SGHDT and CDR2 YYEEEE come from the germline V gene. The CDR3 spans 14 residues. Trimming took 0 bases from V and 4 from J, leaving 9 bases between them. CDR3: CASSLGLWADTQYF. The CDR3 DNA follows: TGTGCCAGCAGCTTGGGGTTGTGGGCAGATACGCAGTATTTT.

This clonotype was seen only a few times. The V gene is TRBV6-5, the J gene TRBJ1-2; a weak D match, TRBD1 (6 bases). This CDR3 is 13 amino acids long. CDR1 is MNHEY, CDR2 SVGAGI, per germline. Trimming shortened V by 3 bases and J by 4 bases, and 9 bases separated the two germline ends. CDR3: CASSYQGGYGYTF. The CDR3 DNA follows: TGTGCCAGCAGTTATCAAGGGGGCTATGGCTACACCTTC.

This clonotype was seen only a few times. The genes are TRBV20-1 and TRBJ2-3; D gene unclear. The CDR3 length is 11 residues. The germline V gene has CDR1 DFQATT and CDR2 SNEGSKA (reference sequence). V lost 6 bases, J lost 6 bases, and 10 bases lay in between. CDR3 DNA sequence: TGCAGTGCCTGGGTCATGGATACGCAGTATTTT. This codes for CSAWVMDTQYF.

The J gene is TRBJ2-7, the V gene TRBV4-1; TRBD1 agrees at 9 bases. Losses at the gene ends were 1 base for V and 3 bases for J; bases not matched to a gene: 4. Germline CDR1 reads MGHRA; CDR2 reads YSYEKL. CDR3 length: 15 amino acids. CDR3 in DNA: TGCGCCAGCAGCCAAGGGGGGACAGGGAGCTACGAGCAGTACTTC. Translation: CASSQGGTGSYEQYF.

The rearrangement joins TRBV15 to TRBJ1-5; D is uncertain. The V end was cut by 5 bases, the J end by 3 bases, with 5 bases between. Germline-derived CDR1 and CDR2 are LNHNV and YYDKDF (reference sequence). The CDR3 covers 12 residues. The CDR3 is CATSPPNQPQHF. CDR3 nucleotides: TGTGCCACCAGCCCGCCCAATCAGCCCCAGCATTTT.

This clonotype has more than one count but fewer than ten. The V and J genes are TRBV4-1 and TRBJ1-5; no firm D call. The germline V gene has CDR1 MGHRA and CDR2 YSYEKL. The V end was cut by 0 bases, the J end by 0 bases, with 15 bases between. The CDR3 extends over 18 amino acids. The CDR3 DNA reads as TGCGCCAGCAGCCAAGAAGGTCTGGGGTCGTATAGCAATCAGCCCCAGCATTTT. Residues: CASSQEGLGSYSNQPQHF.

The chain carries TRBV12-3 or TRBV12-4 and TRBJ2-7; D perhaps matches TRBD1 (5 bases). The V gene lost 5 bases and the J gene lost 3 bases, with 8 bases spanning the gap. The CDR3 has 12 amino acids. The CDR3 loop is CASSQGLYEQYF. The CDR3 DNA is TGTGCCAGCAGTCAGGGCCTCTACGAGCAGTACTTC.

In its sample, this clonotype was seen a few times. This rearrangement joins TRBV9 to TRBJ2-3; D tentatively fits TRBD1 or TRBD2 (6 bases each). Germline V lookup: CDR1 SGDLS, CDR2 YYNGEE. Trimming removed 3 bases at V and 2 bases at J, with 16 bases between. CDR3 length: 16 residues. As DNA, the CDR3 is TGTGCCAGCAGCGAAAGAGGGGGGAGCGACACAGATACGCAGTATTTT. Translating gives CASSERGGSDTDTQYF.

The J gene is TRBJ1-1, the V gene TRBV27, with D maybe TRBD1 (6 bases). CDR1 MNHEY and CDR2 SMNVEV come from the germline V gene (reference sequence). The length of the CDR3 is 14 residues. The V gene lost 3 bases and the J gene lost 8 bases, with 16 bases spanning the gap. In nucleotides, the CDR3 is TGTGCCAGCAGTTTCCTTGCCCCCGGGACAGAAGCTTTCTTT. Protein sequence: CASSFLAPGTEAFF.